This T cell receptor beta chain derives from a study of a mutant IDH1 vaccine in newly diagnosed glioma. Study at large: In some groups vaccination began 4-6 weeks post-radiotherapy; others received it with temozolomide. Treated patients, averaging around 40 years, were 62.5% male and about 40% female. Study-wide results and limits: Whatever changes occurred in top peripheral T cell clonotypes seemed unrelated to pseudoprogression. Detectable vaccine-induced immune responses arose in 93.3% of patients.

Worth noting for this clone: No antigen is known for it.

The assay was immunoSEQ multiplex PCR, and TCRdb's table has in-frame clones only and misses some. The sample includes about 50,000 clones, about 81% of them seen just once. Described time point: week 5, during vaccination. Vaccinated patients received 300 ug of mutant IDH1 20-mer peptide per dose, with topical imiquimod. The origin of this receptor is a woman aged 45-65 years with glioma. The sequencing used PBMCs, collected from a glioma patient whose treatment included an IDH1 peptide vaccine.

The CDR3 loop reads CASSLNSPNTGELFF. The CDR3 nucleotides are TGTGCCAGCAGCTTGAACAGCCCGAACACCGGGGAGCTGTTTTTT. The rearrangement links TRBV5-4 to TRBJ2-2; D gene unclear. Between the trimmed V and J ends, which lost 1 base and 0 bases, there was a span of 7 bases. Germline CDR1 is SGHNT and CDR2 is YYREEE (reference sequence). The CDR3 covers 15 residues. Together with reference TRBV5-4 and TRBJ2-2, the CDR3 gives the full variable domain: ETGVTQSPTHLIKTRGQQVTLRCSSQSGHNTVSWYQQALGQGPQFIFQYYREEENGRGNFPPRFSGLQFPNYSSELNVNALELDDSALYLCASSLNSPNTGELFFGEGSRLTVL.